Sequencing of this TCR beta chain was carried out in a study of shared clonotypes between healthy human individuals. CD45RO negativity and positive selection for CCR7 defined naive CD8 cells, a population that excluded terminally differentiated effector memory CD45RA+ cells. This table comes from immunoSEQ multiplex PCR, and its TCRdb copy is limited to in-frame clones, with some not included. The data contain around 2.1 million clones, roughly 91% of them singletons. This CDR3 comprises 13 residues. Trimming shortened V by 4 bases and J by 6 bases, and 10 bases separated the two germline ends. The germline V gene encodes CDR1 LNHDA and CDR2 SQIVND (reference sequence).

This sequence joins TRBV19 and TRBJ1-5; D not certain. This receptor was taken from a man between 18 and 35 years old in good health. Some clones in this sample may be carry-over from other donors' samples. Sample: naive CD8+ T cells from PBMCs. The CDR3 loop is CASSSLVVQPQHF. The CDR3, as DNA: TGTGCCAGTAGTAGTCTAGTGGTTCAGCCCCAGCATTTT.